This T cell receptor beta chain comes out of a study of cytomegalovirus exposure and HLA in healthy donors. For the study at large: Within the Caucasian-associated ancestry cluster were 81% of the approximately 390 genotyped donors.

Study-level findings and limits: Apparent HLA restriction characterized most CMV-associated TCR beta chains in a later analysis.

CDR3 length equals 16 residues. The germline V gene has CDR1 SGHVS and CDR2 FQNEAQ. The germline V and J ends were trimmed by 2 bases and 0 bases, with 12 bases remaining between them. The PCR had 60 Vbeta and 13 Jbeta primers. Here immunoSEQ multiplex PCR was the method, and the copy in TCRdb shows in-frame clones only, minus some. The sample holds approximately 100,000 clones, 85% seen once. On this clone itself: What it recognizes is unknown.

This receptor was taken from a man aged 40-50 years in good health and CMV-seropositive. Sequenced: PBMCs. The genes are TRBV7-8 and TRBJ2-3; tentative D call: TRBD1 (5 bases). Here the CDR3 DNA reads TGTGCCAGCAGCTTAAGACCAGGGTTCAGCACAGATACGCAGTATTTT. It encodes CASSLRPGFSTDTQYF.